Listed below are T cell receptor beta chains from one sample, sequenced in a study of T cells in Graves' hyperthyroidism and ophthalmopathy. TCRdb analysed the multiplex PCR reads with MiXCR anew, one entry per CDR3 protein. The table shows approximately 400,000 distinct CDR3 sequences, with 11% to 15% occurring only once. The sample comprised blood. The origin of the receptors is an older woman with Graves' hyperthyroidism. Both conserved end residues are trimmed from each CDR3.

cdr3_aa	j_call	v_call
ASSFRGIEQF	TRBJ2-1	TRBV12-3/TRBV12-4
ASSLRGGYGYT	TRBJ1-2	TRBV7-9
ASSLNIVQETQY	TRBJ2-5	TRBV11-3
ASSFGGRGLAGANEQF	TRBJ2-1	TRBV12-3/TRBV12-4
ASSLGYYNEQF	TRBJ2-1	TRBV5-4
AWSKRRQGYEQY	TRBJ2-7	TRBV30
SARVAGVADTQY	TRBJ2-3	TRBV20-1
ASSVTYLADRSGNTIY	TRBJ1-3	TRBV11-3
SADRGLGETQY	TRBJ2-5	TRBV20-1
SAKPPGLAGYTGELF	TRBJ2-2	TRBV20-1
SAWTSGRLNEQF	TRBJ2-1	TRBV20-1
ASTTYSGSTGELF	TRBJ2-2	TRBV11-2
ATPTGLNQPQH	TRBJ1-5	TRBV6-1
ASSLAGVGETQY	TRBJ2-5	TRBV5-1
ASSSDSTDTQY	TRBJ2-3	TRBV12-3/TRBV12-4
ASSLGQERVTDTQY	TRBJ2-3	TRBV5-1
ASSDFAGSGSPLH	TRBJ1-6	TRBV6-4
ASSMGGNYGYT	TRBJ1-2	TRBV28
ASRSGTGGTDYPLH	TRBJ1-6	TRBV28
ASRTGYQETQY	TRBJ2-5	TRBV5-5
ASSEYKNGTEAF	TRBJ1-1	TRBV25-1
ASAGGRSYNEQF	TRBJ2-1	TRBV7-6
ASTSTRTVGETQY	TRBJ2-5	TRBV3-1
ASSPLGGANVLT	TRBJ2-6	TRBV3-1
ASSADRLAGYYEQY	TRBJ2-7	TRBV9
ASTPGWGARGYT	TRBJ1-2	TRBV28
AISPMTSGSGEQY	TRBJ2-7	TRBV10-3
ASSDFSGGTLF	TRBJ2-2	TRBV27
ASSLRAGVSYEQY	TRBJ2-7	TRBV28